These 32 T cell receptor beta chains were sequenced from one sample in a study of blood T cell repertoires in COVID-19. The repertoire was sequenced with immunoSEQ multiplex PCR; TCRdb's copy has only in-frame clones and lacks some. The data contain 30,000 to 35,000 clones, roughly 87% of them seen just once; the ten biggest clones take up more than 12%. Sequencing was done on a sample of peripheral blood. All receptors derive from a man between 60 and 70 years old with active COVID-19.

The CDR3 region has the DNA TGTGCCAGCAGCTGGGGGACTGGGTCTGAGAATGAGCAGTTCTTC. The encoded protein is CASSWGTGSENEQFF. The chain combines TRBV7-9 with TRBJ2-1, with D perhaps matching TRBD2 (6 bases). The CDR3 length is 15 residues. Germline lookup yields CDR1 SEHNR and CDR2 FQNEAQ (reference sequence). Trimming removed 4 bases from V and 7 bases from J, with 17 bases in between.

This clone was recorded once. The CDR3 here is CASSYWGGRGYNEQFF. The CDR3, as DNA: TGTGCCAGCAGTTACTGGGGCGGGAGGGGTTACAATGAGCAGTTCTTC. The chain is built from TRBV6-2 or TRBV6-3 and TRBJ2-1; 9 nucleotides align to TRBD2. The germline gives CDR1 MNHEY, CDR2 SVGEGT. The CDR3 consists of 16 residues. Trimming at V came to 1 base and at J to 4 bases, leaving 5 bases not matched to a gene.

CDR3: CASSLGLAGAAQYF. Written as DNA, the CDR3 is TGTGCCAGCAGCTTAGGACTAGCGGGAGCGGCGCAGTACTTC. The chain recombines TRBV5-5 with TRBJ2-7; 13 positions agree with TRBD2. This CDR3 is built from 14 residues. The V gene end was trimmed by 2 bases and the J gene end by 9 bases; junction bases not matched to a gene: 5. The germline CDR1 and CDR2 sequences are SGHKS and YYEKEE (reference sequence).

The V gene is TRBV7-9, the J gene TRBJ1-2; 7 nucleotides match TRBD1. Per germline, CDR1 SEHNR and CDR2 FQNEAQ (reference sequence). V shed 5 bases and J 14 bases; nucleotides not matched to a gene: 14. The CDR3 runs to 13 residues. The CDR3 sequence: CASSAEGTAPKTF. CDR3 nucleotides: TGTGCCAGCAGCGCGGAAGGGACAGCCCCTAAAACCTTC. Full variable domain (remainder filled in from reference TRBV7-9 and TRBJ1-2): DTGVSQNPRHKITKRGQNVTFRCDPISEHNRLYWYRQTLGQGPEFLTYFQNEAQLEKSRLLSDRFSAERPKGSFSTLEIQRTEQGDSAMYLCASSAEGTAPKTFGSGTRLTVV.

V is TRBV9 and J is TRBJ2-5; 8 positions match TRBD1. The CDR3 consists of 18 residues. V was clipped by 0 bases and J by 2 bases; unmatched bases: 12. The germline V gene encodes CDR1 SGDLS and CDR2 YYNGEE. The CDR3 nucleotides read TGTGCCAGCAGCGTAGGGTTCCAATGGGACAGGCCTCAAGAGACCCAGTACTTC. This codes for CASSVGFQWDRPQETQYF. Full variable domain (remainder filled in from reference TRBV9 and TRBJ2-5): DSGVTQTPKHLITATGQRVTLRCSPRSGDLSVYWYQQSLDQGLQFLIQYYNGEERAKGNILERFSAQQFPDLHSELNLSSLELGDSALYFCASSVGFQWDRPQETQYFGPGTRLLVL.

In its sample, this clone was seen a few times. V gene TRBV4-1 combines with J gene TRBJ1-6; 7 nucleotides match TRBD1. The CDR3 has 15 residues. V was clipped by 2 bases and J by 3 bases; unmatched bases: 1. Germline CDR1 MGHRA, CDR2 YSYEKL. The CDR3 sequence is CASSQWTGYNSPLHF. The CDR3 DNA sequence: TGCGCCAGCAGCCAATGGACAGGCTATAATTCACCCCTCCACTTT.

The rearrangement uses TRBV9 and TRBJ2-5, with 11 bases that match TRBD1. J lost 4 bases, V lost 3 bases, and 5 bases had no gene match. CDR3 length: 15 residues. Germline values: CDR1 SGDLS, CDR2 YYNGEE. The CDR3 DNA reads as TGTGCCAGCAGCGGCCGGACAGGGGGCGGAGAGACCCAGTACTTC. This gives the protein CASSGRTGGGETQYF.

V gene TRBV4-3 combines with J gene TRBJ1-2; possible D gene TRBD1, 5 bases. Germline CDR1 reads LGHNA; CDR2 reads YSLEER. This CDR3 has 15 residues. V was cut by 0 bases and J by 4 bases, with 12 bases left in between. The chain's CDR3 is CASSQDLGQGYGYTF. The CDR3 DNA follows: TGCGCCAGCAGCCAAGATCTAGGGCAGGGCTATGGCTACACCTTC.

The rearrangement links TRBV7-3 to TRBJ2-3; D not resolved. Germline V gene data show CDR1 as SGHTA and CDR2 as FQGTGA. The V end lost 5 bases, the J end lost 1 base, and 16 bases lay between the germline ends. This CDR3 is 16 amino acids long. As DNA, the CDR3 is TGTGCCAGCAGCCTAGATCCGACGCCGGGCACAGATACGCAGTATTTT. It translates to CASSLDPTPGTDTQYF.

V is TRBV5-6 and J is TRBJ2-7; D is perhaps TRBD1 (6 bases). In germline, CDR1 is SGHDT, CDR2 YYEEEE. CDR3 size: 16 residues. V lost 4 bases and J lost 0, with 17 bases in between. The CDR3 bases are TGTGCCAGCAGCCACCCATACAAGACAGGCTCCTACGAGCAGTACTTC. Protein product: CASSHPYKTGSYEQYF.

The CDR3 sequence is CASTPTSKDEQFF. The CDR3 DNA reads TGTGCCAGTACTCCGACTAGCAAGGATGAGCAGTTCTTC. The V gene is TRBV19, the J gene TRBJ2-1; the match to TRBD2 covers 7 bases. This CDR3 is built from 13 residues. CDR1 is LNHDA and CDR2 is SQIVND in the germline V gene (reference sequence). V shed 7 bases, J shed 8 bases, and the junction held 8 bases outside the gene matches.

The chain links TRBV7-6 to TRBJ2-7, with 11 bases fitting TRBD2. Germline trimming cut 1 base from V and 4 bases from J; bases unmatched to any gene: 12. CDR3 length: 18 amino acids. From germline, CDR1 is SGHVS and CDR2 FNYEAQ. DNA for the CDR3: TGTGCCAGCAGCTTAGAGGTGTGGAGGACTAGCGGGCGATACGAGCAGTACTTC. Encoded protein: CASSLEVWRTSGRYEQYF.

The chain uses TRBV23-1 and TRBJ1-4; D is undetermined. TRBV23-1 carries the ORF label, with uncertain function. V gave up 4 bases and J gave up 3 bases, with 21 bases separating them. The CDR3 runs 18 residues. In DNA, the CDR3 is TGCGCCAGCAGTCGGAGGAAGGAACGTGGGCGCTCTAATGAAAAACTGTTTTTT. Residues: CASSRRKERGRSNEKLFF.

V and J are TRBV21-1 and TRBJ2-1; TRBD1 reflects the table's D call only, with no check against the DNA. TRBV21-1 corresponds to a pseudogene. This CDR3 spans 10 amino acids. The CDR3 sequence is CASRANEQFF. In nucleotides, the CDR3 is TGTGCCAGCAGGGCCAATGAGCAGTTCTTC.

The rearrangement links TRBV6-1 to TRBJ2-5, with 10 nucleotides matching TRBD2. V gave up 3 bases and J gave up 1 base; unmatched junction bases: 2. Germline CDR1 is MNHNS and CDR2 is SASEGT. CDR3 length equals 15 residues. CDR3 sequence: CASSDLAGAQETQYF. The DNA of the CDR3 is TGTGCCAGCAGTGACCTAGCGGGGGCCCAAGAGACCCAGTACTTC.

Remarks on this clone: This specimen includes other DNA sequences encoding the same CDR3. The V gene is TRBV10-3, the J gene TRBJ1-1; D is possibly TRBD1 (5 bases). The CDR3 runs 13 residues. In germline, CDR1 is ENHRY, CDR2 SYGVKD. V lost 2 bases, J lost 3 bases, and 7 bases lay in between. The CDR3 is CAISERGDTEAFF. The CDR3, as DNA: TGTGCCATCAGTGAGCGGGGGGACACTGAAGCTTTCTTT.

The chain carries TRBV6-6 and TRBJ2-7, with a weak D call TRBD2 (5 bases). The germline V gene has CDR1 MNHNY and CDR2 SVGAGI (reference sequence). The length of the CDR3 is 13 residues. The germline V and J ends were trimmed by 5 bases and 3 bases, with 11 bases remaining between them. The CDR3 loop is CASSPDYRYEQYF. DNA of the CDR3: TGTGCCAGCAGTCCCGACTACCGCTACGAGCAGTACTTC.

This chain uses TRBV20-1 with TRBJ1-6; 8 bases align to TRBD1. This CDR3 has 15 amino acids. V shed 3 bases, J shed 4 bases, and the junction held 5 bases outside the gene matches. Germline V gene data show CDR1 as DFQATT and CDR2 as SNEGSKA (reference sequence). The CDR3 sequence: CSASPRGQYNSPLHF. CDR3 nucleotides: TGCAGTGCTAGTCCCAGGGGGCAATATAATTCACCCCTCCACTTT.

The chain combines TRBV3-1 (or the pseudogene TRBV3-2) with TRBJ1-3, with D possibly TRBD1 on 5 matching bases. The CDR3 spans 15 residues. The V and J ends lost 0 bases and 6 bases respectively, with 12 bases between them. In germline, CDR1 is LGHDT, CDR2 YNNKEL (reference sequence). This CDR3 is CASSQDRVSVNTIYF. The CDR3 DNA reads TGTGCCAGCAGCCAAGACAGGGTATCGGTAAACACCATATATTTT.

This clone was counted a single time. The chain carries TRBV13 and TRBJ2-7, with TRBD1 matching 8 bases. This CDR3 is built from 14 residues. Trimming at V came to 6 bases and at J to 5 bases, leaving 9 bases not matched to a gene. Germline CDR1 reads PRHDT; CDR2 reads FYEKMQ (reference sequence). CDR3 sequence (DNA): TGTGCCAGCAGTCAGGGGACAGGTATCCACGAGCAGTACTTC. It codes for CASSQGTGIHEQYF.

The chain uses TRBV7-2 and TRBJ2-1, with 11 positions matching TRBD1. The CDR3 contains 15 residues. Germline V gives CDR1 SGHTA, CDR2 FQGNSA. Trimming at V came to 5 bases and at J to 8 bases, leaving 8 bases not matched to a gene. CDR3 sequence: CASSPGQGVFHEQFF. In nucleotides, the CDR3 is TGTGCCAGCAGCCCGGGACAGGGGGTTTTCCATGAGCAGTTCTTC.

J is TRBJ2-1 and V is TRBV5-4; 7 bases fit TRBD2. Per the germline V gene, CDR1 is SGHNT and CDR2 is YYREEE (reference sequence). Germline trimming cut 4 bases from V and 10 bases from J; bases unmatched to any gene: 5. CDR3 length equals 12 residues. The CDR3 here is CASSIWGGEQFF. The CDR3, as DNA: TGTGCCAGCAGCATCTGGGGGGGGGAGCAGTTCTTC.

J is TRBJ2-7 and V is TRBV6-6; D may be TRBD1 (6 bases). The length of the CDR3 is 15 residues. V lost 7 bases to trimming and J lost 4 bases, with 20 bases between them. Germline V gene data show CDR1 as MNHNY and CDR2 as SVGAGI (reference sequence). CDR3 region: CASNYRQGQQYEQYF. Written as DNA, the CDR3 is TGTGCCAGCAACTACCGCCAGGGGCAACAGTACGAGCAGTACTTC.

CDR3 bases: TGTGCCAGCACCACGGAGGCCTTGGGCAATCAGCCCCAGCATTTT. Translated: CASTTEALGNQPQHF. V gene TRBV11-3 combines with J gene TRBJ1-5, with D hard to call. This CDR3 spans 15 amino acids. Germline V lookup: CDR1 SGHNT, CDR2 YENEEA. Trimming cost V 7 bases and J 2 bases, with 15 bases left between them.

This chain joins TRBV21-1 and TRBJ2-2; TRBD2, the table's D call, lacks a check against the DNA. TRBV21-1 is assigned pseudogene status. The CDR3 is 12 residues long. The CDR3 loop reads CAQPAATGELFF. CDR3 bases: TGTGCTCAACCGGCGGCCACCGGGGAGCTGTTTTTT.

The chain recombines TRBV19 with TRBJ1-2; D perhaps matches TRBD1 (6 bases). This CDR3 has 15 residues. Looked up from germline, CDR1 is LNHDA and CDR2 is SQIVND (reference sequence). V gave up 7 bases and J gave up 3 bases, with 18 bases separating them. CDR3 DNA sequence: TGTGCCAGTAACCAACCTAACAGGGCTTACTATGGCTACACCTTC. This gives the protein CASNQPNRAYYGYTF.

V gene TRBV29-1 combines with J gene TRBJ2-2, with 8 bases identical to TRBD1. The germline gives CDR1 SQVTM, CDR2 ANQGSEA. Losses at the gene ends were 7 bases for V and 4 bases for J; bases not matched to a gene: 5. The CDR3 runs to 13 residues. The CDR3 DNA follows: TGCAGCGCAGGGGGCGCTAGCACCGGGGAGCTGTTTTTT. The encoded protein is CSAGGASTGELFF.

The genes are TRBV11-3 and TRBJ1-1; the match to TRBD1 covers 8 bases. The CDR3 consists of 15 residues. CDR1 SGHNT and CDR2 YENEEA come from the germline V gene. The trim removed 4 bases at V and 3 bases at J, leaving 7 bases unmatched. DNA for the CDR3: TGTGCCAGCAGCTCCGGACAGGGCGAGGACACTGAAGCTTTCTTT. Translating it yields CASSSGQGEDTEAFF.

The chain links TRBV6-5 to TRBJ1-3; D perhaps matches TRBD1 (5 bases). Germline CDR1 is MNHEY and CDR2 is SVGAGI. This CDR3 comprises 14 residues. V shed 6 bases and J shed 2 bases, with 11 bases lying between them. The CDR3 region has the DNA TGTGCCAGCAGGAAGCGGGGGGCTGGAAACACCATATATTTT. As protein: CASRKRGAGNTIYF.

V and J are TRBV7-2 and TRBJ2-5, with 8 bases identical to TRBD2. The germline CDR1 and CDR2 sequences are SGHTA and FQGNSA. The CDR3 contains 15 residues. Trimming took 4 bases from V and 5 from J; bases not matched to a gene: 9. The DNA for the CDR3 is TGTGCCAGCAGCTCCCCGACTAGCGCCCCGGAGACCCAGTACTTC. It translates to CASSSPTSAPETQYF.

V and J are TRBV18 and TRBJ2-3; D gene unclear. V lost 2 bases and J lost 5, with 5 bases in between. CDR1 is KGHSH and CDR2 is LQKENI in the germline V gene. This CDR3 has 12 amino acids. CDR3: CASSPSRDTQYF. The CDR3 DNA reads TGTGCCAGCTCACCATCTAGAGATACGCAGTATTTT.

The chain is built from TRBV10-3 and TRBJ1-2; D possibly corresponds to TRBD1 (6 bases). Germline CDR1 and CDR2: ENHRY and SYGVKD. Trimming shortened V by 8 bases and J by 4 bases, and 8 bases separated the two germline ends. There are 11 residues in the CDR3. The CDR3 DNA sequence: TGTGCCATCCAGGACAGCTATGGCTACACCTTC. It codes for CAIQDSYGYTF.